This T cell receptor beta chain was identified in a study of T-cell memory formation after mild COVID-19. V lost 5 bases, J lost 4 bases, and 21 bases lay in between. Germline V lookup: CDR1 MNHEY, CDR2 SVGEGT. The CDR3 consists of 16 residues. TCRdb used MiXCR to reprocess the 5' RACE reads, holding one entry per CDR3 protein. The table records 40,000 to 60,000 distinct CDR3 sequences, 12% of them present only once. This clonotype was counted only a few times. The sequence was obtained from a man between 18 and 29 years old who had mild COVID-19 (a few samples of this study predate the infection). Cell type and time point are not known. Input material: PBMCs or a T cell subset sorted from them (not recorded which). This rearrangement joins TRBV6-2 or TRBV6-3 to TRBJ2-7; D unclear. CDR3 protein: CASSRGGSSGGYEQYF. CDR3 nucleotide sequence: TGTGCCAGCAGTCGCGGCGGCTCGTCAGGTGGGTACGAGCAGTACTTC.